The rows below give T cell receptor beta chains drawn from one sample of a study of blood T cells in healthy people across ages. TCRdb independently ran MiXCR on the 5' RACE reads; one entry per CDR3 protein. The sample yields some 730,000 distinct CDR3 sequences, 22% seen once. The sequenced sample consisted of blood. All receptors derive from a man aged 70 or older in good health. CDR3s include the opening cysteine and the closing phenylalanine or tryptophan. A D gene is named only where the DNA matches it firmly. Only part of the rows carry a size: once, few, many, or a class if the clone is expanded.

cdr3_aa cdr3_nt clone_size v_call d_call j_call
CASSRRGGGNTQYF TGTGCCAGCAGCCGAAGAGGGGGGGGAAATACGCAGTATTTT - TRBV7-2 - TRBJ2-3
CSARDPGSPYNEQFF TGCAGTGCTAGAGATCCGGGGTCCCCCTACAATGAGCAGTTCTTC few TRBV20-1 - TRBJ2-1
CASSPQGGPGTQYF TGTGCCAGCAGTCCACAGGGGGGGCCGGGTACGCAGTATTTT - TRBV6-2/TRBV6-3 - TRBJ2-3
CASRAQGTGSYEQYF TGTGCCAGCAGGGCCCAAGGGACTGGATCCTACGAGCAGTACTTC - TRBV12-3/TRBV12-4 - TRBJ2-7
CASTLRTSSTDTQYF TGTGCCAGCACCTTACGGACTAGCAGCACAGATACGCAGTATTTT - TRBV2 TRBD2 TRBJ2-3
CASSLDGQGYGNQPQHF TGTGCCAGCAGCTTAGATGGACAGGGTTATGGCAATCAGCCCCAGCATTTT - TRBV7-2 TRBD1 TRBJ1-5
CASSPRQTDYGYTF TGTGCCAGCAGCCCTCGACAGACAGACTATGGCTACACCTTC - TRBV7-2 - TRBJ1-2
CSARVQSTYGYTF TGCAGTGCTAGAGTACAGTCAACCTATGGCTACACCTTC - TRBV20-1 - TRBJ1-2
CASSHTTGPSNYGYTF TGTGCCAGCAGTCATACGACAGGGCCATCAAACTATGGCTACACCTTC few TRBV12-3/TRBV12-4 TRBD1 TRBJ1-2
CSVDSGNSGNTIYF TGCAGCGTTGACTCGGGAAACTCTGGAAACACCATATATTTT few TRBV29-1 - TRBJ1-3
CSARDTHEQFF TGCAGCGCCAGAGATACACATGAGCAGTTCTTC many TRBV29-1 - TRBJ2-1
CASSYLGGRTDTQYF TGTGCCAGCAGTTACTTGGGGGGACGCACAGATACGCAGTATTTT - TRBV6-6 - TRBJ2-3
CASSPAGVRETQYF TGTGCCAGCTCACCAGCAGGGGTTCGGGAGACCCAGTACTTC - TRBV18 - TRBJ2-5
CASSFWRGGDNSPLHF TGTGCCAGCAGTTTTTGGAGGGGGGGAGATAATTCACCCCTCCACTTT few TRBV6-6 - TRBJ1-6
CASSLLSRGYEQYF TGTGCCAGCAGCCTCCTTAGTAGGGGCTACGAGCAGTACTTC - TRBV6-1 - TRBJ2-7
CSVEAQRYEQFF TGCAGCGTTGAGGCCCAAAGGTATGAGCAGTTCTTC - TRBV29-1 - TRBJ2-1
CASSQAYAGTGTEKLFF TGTGCCAGCAGCCAAGCTTATGCCGGGACAGGGACCGAAAAACTGTTTTTT - TRBV3-1 TRBD1 TRBJ1-4
CASSLTGGGTNQPQHF TGTGCCAGCAGCTTAACCGGGGGAGGGACTAATCAGCCCCAGCATTTT many TRBV7-2 - TRBJ1-5
CASRRSQLAGLRQYF TGTGCCAGCAGGAGAAGTCAGCTAGCGGGGCTTAGGCAGTATTTT - TRBV6-5 TRBD2 TRBJ2-3
CASTVDRGTYEQYF TGTGCCAGCACCGTCGACAGGGGTACCTACGAGCAGTACTTC few TRBV7-9 TRBD1 TRBJ2-7
CASSLPGQRGQYF TGTGCCAGCAGCTTGCCGGGGCAACGGGGGCAGTACTTC - TRBV11-2 - TRBJ2-7
CSAGTAGGFREQFF TGCAGTGCTGGTACAGCGGGGGGCTTCCGTGAGCAGTTCTTC few TRBV20-1 TRBD2 TRBJ2-1
CASTEGRNEQFF TGTGCCAGCACTGAGGGACGCAATGAGCAGTTCTTC - TRBV6-2/TRBV6-3 - TRBJ2-1
CASSRNRDLGNTIYF TGTGCCAGCAGTCGGAACCGGGACTTAGGGAACACCATATATTTT - TRBV12-3/TRBV12-4 - TRBJ1-3
CASSFWTGVDEQYF TGTGCCAGCAGCTTTTGGACAGGGGTAGACGAGCAGTACTTC few TRBV13 TRBD1 TRBJ2-7
CASRSGVNSNQPQHF TGTGCCAGCAGGTCAGGGGTTAATAGCAATCAGCCCCAGCATTTT - TRBV12-3/TRBV12-4 - TRBJ1-5
CSASFTSGGNEQFF TGCAGTGCTAGTTTCACTAGCGGGGGCAATGAGCAGTTCTTC - TRBV20-1 TRBD2 TRBJ2-1
CSASRLGNTEAFF TGCAGTGCTAGTAGGTTAGGGAACACTGAAGCTTTCTTT - TRBV20-1 - TRBJ1-1
CASSLEAARRNEKLFF TGTGCCAGCAGCTTAGAGGCCGCGAGACGTAATGAAAAACTGTTTTTT - TRBV7-2 - TRBJ1-4
CASSFVRVSVEGYTF TGTGCCAGCAGTTTTGTAAGGGTCTCGGTTGAGGGCTACACCTTC - TRBV12-3/TRBV12-4 - TRBJ1-2
CASSQVFTSGGNEQFF TGTGCCAGCAGCCAAGTTTTCACTAGCGGGGGCAATGAGCAGTTCTTC few TRBV4-2 TRBD2 TRBJ2-1
CSAQAGIVYGYTF TGCAGTGCTCAGGCAGGGATTGTCTATGGCTACACCTTC few TRBV20-1 - TRBJ1-2
CASSLGGSPAINEQFF TGTGCCAGCAGCTTAGGGGGTAGCCCAGCGATCAATGAGCAGTTCTTC once TRBV7-2 - TRBJ2-1
CATSRDQGSQETQYF TGTGCCACCAGCAGAGACCAAGGCAGTCAAGAGACCCAGTACTTC - TRBV15 - TRBJ2-5
CATSRDRSETQYF TGTGCCACCAGCAGAGATCGATCGGAGACCCAGTACTTC few TRBV15 - TRBJ2-5
CASSLGAGRTNEQFF TGTGCCAGCAGCTTAGGAGCGGGGAGAACCAATGAGCAGTTCTTC few TRBV7-9 TRBD2 TRBJ2-1
CASSPSGVDEQYF TGTGCCAGCTCACCTTCCGGGGTGGACGAGCAGTACTTC - TRBV18 - TRBJ2-7
CASGGWNEQFF TGTGCGAGCGGAGGGTGGAATGAGCAGTTCTTC - TRBV7-2 - TRBJ2-1
CSVAARGLETQYF TGCAGCGTTGCGGCTCGAGGGTTGGAGACCCAGTACTTC few TRBV29-1 - TRBJ2-5
CASSWQGRTDTQYF TGTGCCAGCAGCTGGCAGGGACGCACAGATACGCAGTATTTT - TRBV2 - TRBJ2-3
CSVCKEWETQYF TGCAGCGTTTGTAAGGAATGGGAGACCCAGTACTTC - TRBV29-1 - TRBJ2-5
CSARQPGPRLETQYF TGCAGTGCTAGACAGCCGGGCCCTCGGCTGGAGACCCAGTACTTC - TRBV20-1 - TRBJ2-5
CAISTGTANTEAFF TGTGCCATCAGTACCGGGACAGCGAACACTGAAGCTTTCTTT - TRBV10-3 TRBD1 TRBJ1-1
CASSLPSPEDTQYF TGTGCCAGCAGTTTACCCTCGCCGGAGGATACGCAGTATTTT few TRBV12-3/TRBV12-4 - TRBJ2-3
CASVVQGGYGYTF TGTGCCAGCGTAGTACAGGGTGGCTATGGCTACACCTTC few TRBV19 - TRBJ1-2
CASSVAGGSNSPLHF TGTGCCAGCAGCGTAGCTGGCGGGAGTAATTCACCCCTCCACTTT few TRBV9 - TRBJ1-6
CSVEQGAGNEQFF TGCAGCGTTGAACAGGGGGCCGGCAATGAGCAGTTCTTC few TRBV29-1 TRBD1 TRBJ2-1
CASSPTRRANSNQPQHF TGTGCCAGTAGTCCCACCCGCAGGGCCAATAGCAATCAGCCCCAGCATTTT few TRBV19 - TRBJ1-5